This TCR beta chain is drawn from a study of control samples from healthy donors and cancer patients. This CDR3 has 15 amino acids. V shed 10 bases, J shed 5 bases, and the junction held 11 bases outside the gene matches. The germline CDR1 and CDR2 sequences are MNHEY and SVGAGI. Here immunoSEQ multiplex PCR was the method, and the copy in TCRdb shows in-frame clones only, minus some. Here the sample spans 60,000 to 75,000 clones, nearly 85% being singletons. This TCR was recovered from a man in his sixties in good health. The sequenced sample consisted of blood. This sequence joins TRBV6-5 and TRBJ2-5, with 12 bases lining up with TRBD1. CDR3 loop: CATRGWDRGRETQYF. CDR3 in DNA: TGTGCCACCAGAGGTTGGGACAGGGGGCGGGAGACCCAGTACTTC.